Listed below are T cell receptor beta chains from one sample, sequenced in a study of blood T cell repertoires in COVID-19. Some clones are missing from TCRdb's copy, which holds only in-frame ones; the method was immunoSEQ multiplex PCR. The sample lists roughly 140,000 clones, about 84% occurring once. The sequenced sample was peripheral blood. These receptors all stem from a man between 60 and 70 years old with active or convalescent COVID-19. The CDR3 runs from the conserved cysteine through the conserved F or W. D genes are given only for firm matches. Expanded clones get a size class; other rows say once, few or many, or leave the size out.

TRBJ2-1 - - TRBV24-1 TGTGCCACCAGTGATTACTCGTCGTTCAGGGGTAGCTCCTACAATGAGCAGTTCTTC CATSDYSSFRGSSYNEQFF
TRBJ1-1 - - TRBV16 TGTGCCAGCAGCCCAGGGAGGACGGACACTGAAGCTTTCTTT CASSPGRTDTEAFF
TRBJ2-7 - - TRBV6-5 TGTGCCAGCAGACGCGGTGCTAGCTACGAGCAGTACTTC CASRRGASYEQYF
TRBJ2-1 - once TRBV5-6 TGTGCCAGCAGCGAGGCGGGGCGAGGTGGCTACAATGAGCAGTTCTTC CASSEAGRGGYNEQFF
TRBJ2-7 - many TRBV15 TGTGCCACCAGCAGAGATCCCTACTACGAGCAGTACTTC CATSRDPYYEQYF
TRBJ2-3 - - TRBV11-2 TGTGCCAGCACCGCCCCTCTAGAGCCAGATACGCAGTATTTT CASTAPLEPDTQYF
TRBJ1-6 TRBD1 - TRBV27 TGTGCCAGCAGTTCTGGGACAGCGAGTCGACCCCTCCACTTT CASSSGTASRPLHF
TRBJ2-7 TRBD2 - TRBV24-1 TGTGCCACCAGTCGCGGGAGCTCCTACGAGCAGTACTTC CATSRGSSYEQYF
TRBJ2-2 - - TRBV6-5 TGTGCCAGCAGTCAGATGACAGCGAACACCGGGGAGCTGTTTTTT CASSQMTANTGELFF
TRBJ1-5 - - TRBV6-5 TGTGCCAGCAGTCCCACGTACAGGAGCAATCAGCCCCAGCATTTT CASSPTYRSNQPQHF
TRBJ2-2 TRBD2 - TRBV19 TGTGCCAGTAGTATCTTAGCGGGAGGGCCGTACACCGGGGAGCTGTTTTTT CASSILAGGPYTGELFF
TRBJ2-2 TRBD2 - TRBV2 TGTGCCAGCATGGGGGAGCCTAGCGGGACGGGGGAGCTGTTTTTT CASMGEPSGTGELFF
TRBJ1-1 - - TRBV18 TGTGCCAGCTCACCAGAAGGAGGAGGTTTTTACACTGAAGCTTTCTTT CASSPEGGGFYTEAFF
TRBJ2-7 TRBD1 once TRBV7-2 TGTGCCAGCAGCTTAGCAGGGGGCGCCTACGAGCAGTACTTC CASSLAGGAYEQYF
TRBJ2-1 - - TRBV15 TGTGCCACCAGCAGCCCTGGACTCTTACAGTTCTTC CATSSPGLLQFF
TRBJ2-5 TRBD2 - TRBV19 TGTGCCAGTAGCCCACTTACCGGGAGGGCCGTCCCAGAGACCCAGTACTTC CASSPLTGRAVPETQYF
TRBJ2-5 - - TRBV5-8 TGTGCCAGCAGCCGGGGAACGGGCGAAGAGACCCAGTACTTC CASSRGTGEETQYF
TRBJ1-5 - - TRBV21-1 TGTGCCAGCAGCAAAGTTGGCGGGGATAATCAGCCCCAGCATTTT CASSKVGGDNQPQHF
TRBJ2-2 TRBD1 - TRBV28 TGTGCCAGCAGTTCAGGGGGATCGGGAAGGACCGGGGAGCTGTTTTTT CASSSGGSGRTGELFF
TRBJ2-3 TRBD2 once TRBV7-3 TGTGCCAGCAGCGGTGCCGGGACTAGCGGGAGGGCCACAGATACGCAGTATTTT CASSGAGTSGRATDTQYF
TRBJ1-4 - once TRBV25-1 TGTGCCAGCAGCCCTGAAACGGGTATCGCTAATGAAAAACTGTTTTTT CASSPETGIANEKLFF
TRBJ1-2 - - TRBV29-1 TGCAGCGCGCACAGGGCATCTAACTATGGCTACACCTTC CSAHRASNYGYTF
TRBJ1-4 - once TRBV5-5 TGTGCCAGCAGCTTGGGGTCCGGGAAGGAAAAACTGTTTTTT CASSLGSGKEKLFF
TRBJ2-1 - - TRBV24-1 TGTGCCACCAGTTCCGGTTTTTACAATGAGCAGTTCTTC CATSSGFYNEQFF
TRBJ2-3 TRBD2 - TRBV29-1 TGCAGCGTCGCCACTGGGGGGGGGTCTCTCACAGATACGCAGTATTTT CSVATGGGSLTDTQYF
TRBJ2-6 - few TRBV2 TGTGCCACCTCCGAGGTGAGCTCTGGGGCCAACGTCCTGACTTTC CATSEVSSGANVLTF